The rows below give T cell receptor beta chains drawn from one sample of a study of glioma-infiltrating T cells. TCRdb reanalysed the multiplex PCR reads using MiXCR and keeps one entry per CDR3 protein. Of some 160,000 distinct CDR3 sequences listed, around 40% were seen once; the top ten hold 5.2%. The sample consisted of glioma tissue, nonneoplastic brain tissue, or PBMCs (not recorded which). The origin of the receptors is a human donor with low-grade glioma or glioblastoma, undergoing nonglioma brain surgery, or in good health (not recorded which). Each CDR3 is given with its conserved first and last residue. The order of the fields is V gene, clone size, D gene, J gene, CDR3 protein, CDR3 DNA. D genes are given only for firm matches. Size values are once, few and many counts, or a class for expanded clones, and some rows have none.

v_gene: TRBV20-1
abundance: many
d_gene: TRBD2
j_gene: TRBJ2-3
CDR3aa: CSASPRLADTDTQYF
CDR3nt: TGCAGTGCTAGCCCCCGACTAGCGGACACAGATACGCAGTATTTT

v_gene: TRBV20-1
abundance: -
d_gene: -
j_gene: TRBJ1-1
CDR3aa: CSARGSPTVGTEAFF
CDR3nt: TGCAGTGCTAGAGGGTCACCGACCGTAGGCACTGAAGCTTTCTTT

v_gene: TRBV28
abundance: many
d_gene: -
j_gene: TRBJ1-1
CDR3aa: CASSLSRRDTEAFF
CDR3nt: TGTGCCAGCAGTTTAAGCAGAAGGGACACTGAAGCTTTCTTT

v_gene: TRBV12-3/TRBV12-4
abundance: -
d_gene: -
j_gene: TRBJ1-5
CDR3aa: CASSQTGGQPQHF
CDR3nt: TGTGCCAGCAGCCAAACCGGGGGGCAGCCCCAGCATTTT

v_gene: TRBV19
abundance: -
d_gene: TRBD1
j_gene: TRBJ2-7
CDR3aa: CASSSLGQANYEQYF
CDR3nt: TGTGCCAGTAGTTCCCTGGGACAGGCCAACTACGAGCAGTACTTC

v_gene: TRBV19
abundance: -
d_gene: -
j_gene: TRBJ1-5
CDR3aa: CASSSGGPHHF
CDR3nt: TGTGCCAGTAGTTCAGGCGGGCCCCACCATTTT

v_gene: TRBV11-2
abundance: -
d_gene: -
j_gene: TRBJ1-4
CDR3aa: CASSLGGRKTNEKLFF
CDR3nt: TGTGCCAGCAGCTTAGGGGGCCGGAAAACTAATGAAAAACTGTTTTTT

v_gene: TRBV7-3
abundance: -
d_gene: -
j_gene: TRBJ2-3
CDR3aa: CASSSYTVTDTQYF
CDR3nt: TGTGCCAGCAGCTCTTATACCGTCACAGATACGCAGTATTTT

v_gene: TRBV11-2
abundance: -
d_gene: TRBD1
j_gene: TRBJ1-1
CDR3aa: CASSTRTGKETEAFF
CDR3nt: TGTGCCAGCAGCACTCGGACAGGGAAAGAAACTGAAGCTTTCTTT

v_gene: TRBV27
abundance: many
d_gene: TRBD2
j_gene: TRBJ2-2
CDR3aa: CASRRLAVHTGELFF
CDR3nt: TGTGCCAGCAGACGACTAGCGGTTCACACCGGGGAGCTGTTTTTT

v_gene: TRBV6-6
abundance: many
d_gene: -
j_gene: TRBJ2-3
CDR3aa: CASSYDGHTDTQYF
CDR3nt: TGTGCCAGCAGTTACGACGGCCACACAGATACGCAGTATTTT

v_gene: TRBV6-1
abundance: many
d_gene: -
j_gene: TRBJ2-7
CDR3aa: CASSRVVGRGSPYEQYF
CDR3nt: TGTGCCAGCAGCCGGGTCGTAGGACGAGGTAGTCCCTACGAGCAGTACTTC

v_gene: TRBV27
abundance: many
d_gene: TRBD1
j_gene: TRBJ2-1
CDR3aa: CASSMRQGRNEQFF
CDR3nt: TGTGCCAGCAGTATGAGACAGGGTCGGAATGAGCAGTTCTTC

v_gene: TRBV28
abundance: -
d_gene: TRBD2
j_gene: TRBJ2-5
CDR3aa: CACSSRLAGTQETQYF
CDR3nt: TGTGCCTGCAGTTCACGACTAGCGGGAACCCAAGAGACCCAGTACTTC

v_gene: TRBV28
abundance: -
d_gene: TRBD1
j_gene: TRBJ2-1
CDR3aa: CAIRPAGTGNDNEQFF
CDR3nt: TGTGCCATCAGACCTGCCGGGACAGGGAATGACAATGAGCAGTTCTTC

v_gene: TRBV29-1
abundance: -
d_gene: TRBD2
j_gene: TRBJ2-1
CDR3aa: CSVGAAGGKQFF
CDR3nt: TGCAGCGTTGGGGCGGCGGGAGGTAAGCAGTTCTTC

v_gene: TRBV30
abundance: -
d_gene: -
j_gene: TRBJ1-5
CDR3aa: CAWRSGQPQHF
CDR3nt: TGTGCCTGGAGATCGGGGCAGCCCCAGCATTTT

v_gene: TRBV7-8
abundance: many
d_gene: -
j_gene: TRBJ1-3
CDR3aa: CASSLGVSGNTIYF
CDR3nt: TGTGCCAGCAGCTTAGGGGTCTCTGGAAACACCATATATTTT

v_gene: TRBV6-1
abundance: many
d_gene: -
j_gene: TRBJ2-3
CDR3aa: CASRGADTQYF
CDR3nt: TGTGCCAGCAGAGGGGCAGATACGCAGTATTTT

v_gene: TRBV7-9
abundance: many
d_gene: TRBD2
j_gene: TRBJ2-1
CDR3aa: CASSLAGGHTPEQFF
CDR3nt: TGTGCCAGCAGCTTGGCGGGGGGGCATACTCCTGAGCAGTTCTTC

v_gene: TRBV20-1
abundance: -
d_gene: TRBD2
j_gene: TRBJ2-1
CDR3aa: CSARGASGRSEQFF
CDR3nt: TGCAGTGCAAGGGGGGCTAGCGGGAGAAGTGAGCAGTTCTTC

v_gene: TRBV2
abundance: few
d_gene: -
j_gene: TRBJ2-7
CDR3aa: CASHEGIPPYEQYF
CDR3nt: TGTGCCAGCCATGAGGGGATTCCGCCCTACGAGCAGTACTTC

v_gene: TRBV11-2
abundance: many
d_gene: -
j_gene: TRBJ2-7
CDR3aa: CASSFAGNSYEQYF
CDR3nt: TGTGCCAGCAGCTTTGCCGGGAACTCCTACGAGCAGTACTTC

v_gene: TRBV6-1
abundance: -
d_gene: -
j_gene: TRBJ2-6
CDR3aa: CASGGRGANVLSF
CDR3nt: TGTGCCAGCGGAGGGAGAGGGGCCAACGTCCTGAGTTTC

v_gene: TRBV6-2/TRBV6-3
abundance: -
d_gene: -
j_gene: TRBJ2-7
CDR3aa: CVSSGVRIPDEQYF
CDR3nt: TGTGTCAGCAGTGGGGTCAGAATTCCCGACGAGCAGTACTTC

v_gene: TRBV20-1
abundance: many
d_gene: TRBD1
j_gene: TRBJ1-2
CDR3aa: CSAREPGGAGYTF
CDR3nt: TGCAGTGCTAGAGAACCAGGGGGCGCTGGCTACACCTTC

v_gene: TRBV2
abundance: -
d_gene: TRBD2
j_gene: TRBJ2-7
CDR3aa: CASRDGLAGDYEQYF
CDR3nt: TGTGCCTCCAGGGACGGTCTAGCGGGAGACTACGAGCAGTACTTC

v_gene: TRBV28
abundance: many
d_gene: -
j_gene: TRBJ1-5
CDR3aa: CASSLLEYSNQPQHF
CDR3nt: TGTGCCAGCAGTTTATTGGAATATAGCAATCAGCCCCAGCATTTT

v_gene: TRBV15
abundance: many
d_gene: -
j_gene: TRBJ2-1
CDR3aa: CATSRDLGGREQFF
CDR3nt: TGTGCCACCAGCAGAGATCTAGGGGGGCGAGAGCAGTTCTTC

v_gene: TRBV19
abundance: -
d_gene: -
j_gene: TRBJ1-1
CDR3aa: CASRAVQGANTEAFF
CDR3nt: TGTGCCAGTAGGGCCGTACAGGGTGCGAACACTGAAGCTTTCTTT

v_gene: TRBV7-2
abundance: -
d_gene: -
j_gene: TRBJ2-7
CDR3aa: CASSIGGGDYEQYF
CDR3nt: TGTGCCAGCAGCATAGGGGGCGGGGACTACGAGCAGTACTTC

v_gene: TRBV25-1
abundance: -
d_gene: -
j_gene: TRBJ1-4
CDR3aa: CASSEMGNRGSEKLFF
CDR3nt: TGTGCCAGCAGTGAAATGGGAAACAGAGGGAGTGAGAAACTGTTTTTT

v_gene: TRBV7-8
abundance: -
d_gene: -
j_gene: TRBJ2-1
CDR3aa: CASSLEEGSSYNEEFF
CDR3nt: TGTGCCAGCAGCTTAGAAGAGGGGAGCTCCTACAATGAGGAGTTCTTC

v_gene: TRBV6-1
abundance: many
d_gene: -
j_gene: TRBJ2-2
CDR3aa: CASSENPGTTGELFF
CDR3nt: TGTGCCAGCAGTGAAAATCCGGGCACCACCGGGGAGCTGTTTTTT

v_gene: TRBV28
abundance: once
d_gene: TRBD1
j_gene: TRBJ2-3
CDR3aa: CASSSGQGGVYTQYF
CDR3nt: TGTGCCAGCAGTTCGGGACAGGGTGGCGTATATACGCAGTATTTT

v_gene: TRBV6-5
abundance: once
d_gene: TRBD2
j_gene: TRBJ2-5
CDR3aa: CASSVGRAKETKYF
CDR3nt: TGTGCCAGCAGTGTAGGGAGGGCGAAGGAGACCAAGTACTTC

v_gene: TRBV3-1
abundance: few
d_gene: -
j_gene: TRBJ2-6
CDR3aa: CASSWTVFSGANVLTF
CDR3nt: TGTGCCAGCAGCTGGACTGTGTTCTCTGGGGCCAACGTCCTGACTTTC

v_gene: TRBV7-9
abundance: -
d_gene: TRBD2
j_gene: TRBJ2-7
CDR3aa: CASGLSDSGRYEQYF
CDR3nt: TGTGCCAGCGGCTTATCCGATAGCGGGAGGTACGAGCAGTACTTC

v_gene: TRBV27
abundance: many
d_gene: TRBD1
j_gene: TRBJ2-2
CDR3aa: CASSLRQGMDTGELFF
CDR3nt: TGTGCCAGCAGTTTAAGACAGGGGATGGACACCGGGGAGCTGTTTTTT

v_gene: TRBV11-2
abundance: -
d_gene: -
j_gene: TRBJ2-3
CDR3aa: CASSLGVGRTDTQYF
CDR3nt: TGTGCCAGCAGCTTAGGGGTCGGCAGAACAGATACGCAGTATTTT

v_gene: TRBV6-1
abundance: -
d_gene: TRBD2
j_gene: TRBJ2-3
CDR3aa: CASSEDNSGSSEQYF
CDR3nt: TGTGCCAGCAGTGAAGATAATAGCGGGAGTAGCGAGCAGTATTTT

v_gene: TRBV28
abundance: many
d_gene: -
j_gene: TRBJ2-1
CDR3aa: CASSLWDNEQFF
CDR3nt: TGTGCCAGCAGTTTATGGGACAATGAGCAGTTCTTC

v_gene: TRBV29-1
abundance: -
d_gene: -
j_gene: TRBJ2-1
CDR3aa: CSVEGGPHNEQFF
CDR3nt: TGCAGCGTTGAAGGGGGCCCCCACAATGAGCAGTTCTTC

v_gene: TRBV5-1
abundance: -
d_gene: -
j_gene: TRBJ1-2
CDR3aa: CASSLPGADGDYTF
CDR3nt: TGCGCCAGCAGCTTGCCGGGGGCAGACGGTGACTACACCTTC

v_gene: TRBV3-1
abundance: few
d_gene: -
j_gene: TRBJ2-7
CDR3aa: CASSQDRGDYEQYF
CDR3nt: TGTGCCAGCAGCCAAGATCGTGGGGATTACGAGCAGTACTTC

v_gene: TRBV9
abundance: -
d_gene: -
j_gene: TRBJ2-3
CDR3aa: CASSVGGVGDTQYF
CDR3nt: TGTGCCAGCAGCGTAGGCGGAGTTGGAGATACGCAGTATTTT

v_gene: TRBV6-2/TRBV6-3
abundance: once
d_gene: -
j_gene: TRBJ1-3
CDR3aa: CASSPFLSSVNTIYF
CDR3nt: TGTGCCAGCAGTCCCTTCCTTTCCTCTGTAAACACCATATATTTT

v_gene: TRBV7-9
abundance: -
d_gene: -
j_gene: TRBJ1-6
CDR3aa: CASSGSMGYSNSPLNF
CDR3nt: TGTGCCAGCAGCGGATCCATGGGGTATAGTAATTCACCCCTCAACTTT